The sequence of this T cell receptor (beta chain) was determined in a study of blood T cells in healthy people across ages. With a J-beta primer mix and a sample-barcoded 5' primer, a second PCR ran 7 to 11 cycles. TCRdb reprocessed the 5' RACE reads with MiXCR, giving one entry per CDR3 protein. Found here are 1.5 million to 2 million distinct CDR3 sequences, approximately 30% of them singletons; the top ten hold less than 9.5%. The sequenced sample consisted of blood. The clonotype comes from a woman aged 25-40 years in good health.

Written as DNA, the CDR3 is TGTGCCAGCAGCGCGACGTCAGATACGCAGTATTTT. Protein: CASSATSDTQYF. The chain combines TRBV2 with TRBJ2-3; D gene ambiguous. The germline V gene encodes CDR1 SNHLY and CDR2 FYNNEI. V was pared by 6 bases and J by 4 bases, with 8 bases between. This CDR3 has 12 residues. The full variable domain, completed using reference TRBV2 and TRBJ2-3, is EPEVTQTPSHQVTQMGQEVILRCVPISNHLYFYWYRQILGQKVEFLVSFYNNEISEKSEIFDDQFSVERPDGSNFTLKIRSTKLEDSAMYFCASSATSDTQYFGPGTRLTVL.